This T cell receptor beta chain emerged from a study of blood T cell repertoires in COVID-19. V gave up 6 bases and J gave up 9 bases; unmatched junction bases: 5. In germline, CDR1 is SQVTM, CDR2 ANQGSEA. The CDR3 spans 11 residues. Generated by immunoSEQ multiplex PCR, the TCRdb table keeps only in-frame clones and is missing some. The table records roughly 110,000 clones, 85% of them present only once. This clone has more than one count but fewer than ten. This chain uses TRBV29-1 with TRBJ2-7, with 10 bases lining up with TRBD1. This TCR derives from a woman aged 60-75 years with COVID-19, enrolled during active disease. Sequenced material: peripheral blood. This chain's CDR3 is CSVETGGGQYF. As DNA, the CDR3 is TGCAGCGTGGAGACAGGGGGCGGGCAGTACTTC.